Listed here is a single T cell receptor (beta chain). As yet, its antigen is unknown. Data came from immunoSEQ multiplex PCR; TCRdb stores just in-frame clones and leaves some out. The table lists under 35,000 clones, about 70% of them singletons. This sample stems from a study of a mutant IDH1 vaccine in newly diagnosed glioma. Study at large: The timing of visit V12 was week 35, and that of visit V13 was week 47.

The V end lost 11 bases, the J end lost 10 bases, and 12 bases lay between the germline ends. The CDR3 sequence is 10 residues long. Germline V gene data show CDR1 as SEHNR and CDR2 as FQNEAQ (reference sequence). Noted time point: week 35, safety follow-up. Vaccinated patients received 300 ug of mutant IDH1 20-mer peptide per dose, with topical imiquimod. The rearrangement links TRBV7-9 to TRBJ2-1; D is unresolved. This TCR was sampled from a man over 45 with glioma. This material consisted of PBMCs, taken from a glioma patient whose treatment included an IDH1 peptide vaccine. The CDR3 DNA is TGTGCCGGCGTGGTTGGAGAGCAGTTCTTC. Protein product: CAGVVGEQFF.